There are a few counts of the clone carrying this T cell receptor (beta chain). Its cognate antigen is unknown. The CDR3 extends over 15 amino acids. Germline trimming cut 3 bases from V and 4 bases from J; bases unmatched to any gene: 5. Germline V lookup: CDR1 SEHNR, CDR2 FQNEAQ (reference sequence). This sample is drawn from a study of cytotoxic CD8 clonotypes in ibrutinib-treated CLL. Notes on the study in general: Clonality went up at the time of ibrutinib response, stayed stable in sustained remission, and later dropped back toward its baseline level at progression. Samples from sustained-remission and progressing patients were taken at different times. Baseline clonality, higher than in age-matched healthy donors, tracked circulating CD8+ T-cell counts.

Profiled with immunoSEQ multiplex PCR; TCRdb holds only in-frame clones, not every one. The sample lists approximately 320,000 clones; 67% were seen once. This specimen consisted of PBMCs, obtained after 36 months of ibrutinib treatment. The sequence was obtained from a human donor with chronic lymphocytic leukemia. This chain connects TRBV7-9 to TRBJ2-7; TRBD1 aligns across 11 bases. In DNA form, the CDR3 reads TGTGCCAGCAGCTTGGGGACAGGGGGTGGGTACGAGCAGTACTTC. Residues: CASSLGTGGGYEQYF.